This paragraph covers one T cell receptor (beta chain) sequence. Its antigen is currently not known. Per-nucleotide qualities are absent, and no much larger clonotype sits a single base away. The sample comes from a study of T cells in Graves' hyperthyroidism and ophthalmopathy (dated by TCRdb to between 2018 and 2021). A note on the overall study: Peripheral blood was collected at initial diagnosis, before any treatment. Once sampling was done, hyperthyroidism patients were given methimazole at a starting dose of 30 mg daily, whereas ophthalmopathy patients were given high-dose intravenous methylprednisolone. A discovery cohort of around 98 patients, 43 with Graves' ophthalmopathy and 57 with stable Graves' hyperthyroidism, was used to find distinguishing TCR V-J signatures. The paper describes TCR Vbeta CDR3 sequencing of about 140 peripheral blood samples, made up of under 50 ophthalmopathy patients, some 76 hyperthyroidism patients and roughly 17 progressor patients. The study also compared thyroid tissue and blood T-cell repertoires from roughly six Graves' hyperthyroidism patients. Prospective prediction of ophthalmopathy was tested in an independent validation cohort consisting of some 20 hyperthyroidism patients and more than 15 patients who later progressed to ophthalmopathy. The approximately 97 discovery patients were randomly divided into training and test sets at a 7:3 ratio.

The hyperthyroidism patients were between 18 and 65 years old and newly diagnosed, with a disease duration of less than 2 months. Any patient with an uncontrolled infection, another autoimmune disease, pregnancy or lactation was excluded. Clinical symptoms, serum thyroxine and TRAb, thyroid ultrasound, and orbital computed tomography formed the basis for the diagnoses. Blood from progressor patients was collected at the time of first diagnosis with hyperthyroidism, before any ophthalmopathy symptoms had appeared. Ficoll-Paque density gradient centrifugation was used to isolate PBMCs from 8 to 10 ml of fresh peripheral blood. Progressor patients were first diagnosed with Graves' hyperthyroidism and then developed ophthalmopathy during follow-up. Total RNA was extracted using Trizol reagent, and RNA quality was assessed on an Agilent 2100 Bioanalyzer. The TCR beta CDR3 regions were amplified from RNA transcripts. The first round of RT-PCR for the TCR CDR3 was performed with the HTBI primer set and the Qiagen OneStep RT-PCR kit. Libraries were constructed in a second round of multiplex PCR, after which size selection and purification were performed. Sequencing of the libraries was done on an Illumina HiSeq2000 using paired-end 100 bp reads. The paper's processing steps were these. SOAPnuke was used to process the raw data, removing reads that contained adapters or uncalled bases, had a mean Phred below 15, or lacked an exact match to the constant primer or identifier. COPE v1.2.5 was used to merge high-quality paired reads, and clonotypes were defined as unique nucleotide sequences. Clonotypes were aligned to IMGT TRBV, TRBD and TRBJ reference segments using MiTCR v1.1. Only V-J combinations with frequency above 0.0001, covering 99.2% of repertoires, were analysed. The TCS score was defined as F50 (clonal expansion) divided by E x V (chaos), with BLOSUM62-based TCRdist calculated between CDR3 peptides within each V-J. Welch's t-statistics and random forest reduced approximately 520 V-J features to 13, which were used in a naive Bayes classifier (R e1071). The public sequencing data were trimmed at Q25 with fastp and processed into clonotypes with MiXCR by TCRdb, which kept only in-frame beta chains. Rows are unified per CDR3 protein, each entry keeping the most common DNA and genes. TCRdb's processing, not the authors' own work, is the source of the V and J calls. The sample records about 290,000 distinct CDR3 sequences, around 15% of which are singletons. The ten largest make up more than 30% of the sample.

Summary of the overall study and its limitations: No statistical method was used to fix the sample size in advance, and group allocation was not hidden from the investigators. In validation, progression to ophthalmopathy was predicted by the model with more than 65% sensitivity and around 75% specificity, a median of around 6.5 months before onset. Most expanded thyroid clonotypes (frequency above 0.001) were also found in blood, which suggests that blood repertoires may mirror thyroid immune responses. A 13 V-J signature model separated ophthalmopathy from stable hyperthyroidism, with nearly 90% sensitivity and 81.08% specificity in cross-validation and 80%/75% in testing.

Relative to germline, V is missing 1 base and J is missing 7 bases, with 8 bases of the junction outside any gene match. CDR1 and CDR2 are read off the germline V gene as SGHRS and YFSETQ. The cysteine opens and the phenylalanine closes a CDR3 of 15 amino acids. Of the read, only the CDR3 DNA is kept; its 45 bases are in frame from base 1. The TCR comes from a woman in her forties or fifties with Graves' hyperthyroidism that later progressed to Graves' ophthalmopathy. Input material: blood. Rearrangement joined TRBV5-1 to TRBJ2-7; 10 of the junction bases match TRBD1. The sequence in DNA is TGCGCCAGCAGCTTGTTCCCGGGACAGGGGAGGGAGCAGTACTTC. The resulting protein is CASSLFPGQGREQYF. The entire variable domain, with the stretches around the CDR3 drawn from the reference TRBV5-1 and TRBJ2-7 proteins, is KAGVTQTPRYLIKTRGQQVTLSCSPISGHRSVSWYQQTPGQGLQFLFEYFSETQRNKGNFPGRFSGRQFSNSRSEMNVSTLELGDSALYLCASSLFPGQGREQYFGPGTRLTVT.